This entry is about one T cell receptor beta chain. No antigen is known for it. This sample is part of a study of brain T cells in children with intractable seizures. Surgery cases with the highest brain T cell transcript signatures were chosen for sequencing. Pre-surgery treatment included at least one anti-epileptic drug. Using immunoSEQ multiplex PCR, the repertoire was profiled, and TCRdb retains in-frame clones only, with some absent. The table lists 80,000 or so clones, more than 75% of them singletons. Overall study findings and caveats: Pre- and post-surgery blood differed in depth, so pre-surgery absences may be undersampling. Viral specificity was inferred only from CDR3 similarity; HCMV serostatus was unknown.

The length of the CDR3 is 13 residues. V was pared by 3 bases and J by 3 bases, with 8 bases between. Per the germline V gene, CDR1 is MNHEY and CDR2 is SMNVEV (reference sequence). The chain carries TRBV27 and TRBJ1-2; D not certain. Sequencing used peripheral blood, obtained at surgery. The receptor's source is a girl aged 2-10 years with Rasmussen encephalitis and intractable seizures. The CDR3 DNA follows: TGTGCCAGCAGTTTGGTGCCCTACTATGGCTACACCTTC. Translation gives CASSLVPYYGYTF.